This TCR beta chain was retrieved from a study of naive and memory T cell subsets. An equimolar mix of two oligonucleotides served as the beta constant-region primer for TRBC1 and TRBC2. TCRdb re-called the UMI-ligation and nested PCR reads through MiXCR, storing one row per CDR3 protein. This table holds around 160,000 distinct CDR3 sequences, 15% to 20% found once. The trim removed 4 bases at V and 0 bases at J, leaving 6 bases unmatched. The CDR3 loop spans 16 amino acids. CDR1 is SGHRS and CDR2 is YFSETQ in the germline V gene. The TCR originated in a human donor in good health. Specimen: naive CD4+ T cells from blood. This chain connects TRBV5-1 to TRBJ2-5, with 10 bases identical to TRBD2. The CDR3 coding sequence is TGCGCCAGCAGCATCGGGACTAGCGCCAACCAAGAGACCCAGTACTTC. Encoded protein: CASSIGTSANQETQYF.